The 9 T cell receptor beta chains below were found in one sample sequenced in a study of graft-versus-host responses after intestinal transplantation. Clones were sequenced by immunoSEQ multiplex PCR, and TCRdb holds only the in-frame ones, with some missing. The data contain about 3,500 clones, about 94% of them seen just once; the ten biggest clones take up less than 1.5%. This material consisted of PBMCs, taken 11 days after intestinal transplantation. The receptor source for this set is a human patient who received an intestinal transplant, so some T cells may come from the graft donor.

This chain links TRBV19 with TRBJ1-2; maybe TRBD1 (6 bases). CDR1 is LNHDA and CDR2 is SQIVND in the germline V gene (reference sequence). The CDR3 sequence is 14 residues long. V was shortened by 5 bases and J by 3 bases, with 13 bases between the two germline ends. The CDR3 here is CASSPQGPYYGYTF. As DNA, the CDR3 is TGTGCCAGTAGTCCACAGGGTCCCTACTATGGCTACACCTTC.

This chain's CDR3 is CASSPDYGYTF. CDR3 DNA sequence: TGTGCCAGCAGCCCCGACTATGGCTACACCTTC. The V call is TRBV5-5, the J call TRBJ1-2, with D hard to call. Germline CDR1 reads SGHKS; CDR2 reads YYEKEE (reference sequence). This CDR3 has 11 amino acids. The V and J ends lost 4 bases and 3 bases respectively, with 4 bases between them.

The gene calls are TRBV9 and TRBJ2-7; D might be TRBD1 (6 bases). There are 14 residues in the CDR3. V lost 0 bases and J lost 0, with 7 bases in between. The germline gives CDR1 SGDLS, CDR2 YYNGEE. The CDR3 loop is CASSVEDSSYEQYF. The CDR3 DNA follows: TGTGCCAGCAGCGTAGAGGACAGCTCCTACGAGCAGTACTTC.

The chain links TRBV5-1 to TRBJ2-7, with 12 bases that match TRBD2. Trimming at V came to 0 bases and at J to 0 bases, leaving 13 bases not matched to a gene. Per germline, CDR1 SGHRS and CDR2 YFSETQ. CDR3 length: 20 amino acids. CDR3 in DNA: TGCGCCAGCAGCTTGGGAATGGGACTAGCGGGCCCACTCGTCTCCTACGAGCAGTACTTC. This translates into CASSLGMGLAGPLVSYEQYF.

The chain carries TRBV27 and TRBJ1-5; D is unresolved. The CDR3 has 13 residues. Germline CDR1 is MNHEY and CDR2 is SMNVEV (reference sequence). V was trimmed by 3 bases and J by 4 bases, leaving 7 bases between them. This chain's CDR3 is CASSLLGNQPQHF. The CDR3 DNA sequence: TGTGCCAGCAGTTTGCTAGGGAATCAGCCCCAGCATTTT.

In nucleotides, the CDR3 is TGCAGCGTTATCGAACGTTCCTACGAGCAGTACTTC. Residues: CSVIERSYEQYF. The rearrangement links TRBV29-1 to TRBJ2-7; no definite D call. Germline V lookup: CDR1 SQVTM, CDR2 ANQGSEA. Deletions cut 5 bases from V and 1 base from J, with 9 bases between. CDR3 length: 12 residues.

J is TRBJ2-7 and V is TRBV18, with a possible D match to TRBD1 (5 bases). The length of the CDR3 is 15 residues. Germline V gene data show CDR1 as KGHSH and CDR2 as LQKENI. The V and J ends lost 3 bases and 0 bases respectively, with 12 bases between them. CDR3 region: CASSPSTGPSYEQYF. In nucleotides, the CDR3 is TGTGCCAGCTCACCCAGTACAGGTCCCTCCTACGAGCAGTACTTC.

The chain carries TRBV6-6 and TRBJ2-1; possible D gene TRBD2, 5 bases. This CDR3 has 16 amino acids. Trimming left V 0 bases short and J 0 bases short, with 9 bases between. Germline V lookup: CDR1 MNHNY, CDR2 SVGAGI (reference sequence). In nucleotides, the CDR3 is TGTGCCAGCAGTTACTCACTAGGCAGCTCCTACAATGAGCAGTTCTTC. Protein: CASSYSLGSSYNEQFF.

The chain employs TRBV7-6 and TRBJ2-1; TRBD1 agrees at 7 bases. From germline, CDR1 is SGHVS and CDR2 FNYEAQ. The CDR3 has 12 amino acids. V shed 4 bases and J 8 bases; nucleotides not matched to a gene: 2. CDR3: CASSSTGDEQFF. The CDR3 region has the DNA TGTGCCAGCAGCTCCACAGGGGATGAGCAGTTCTTC.